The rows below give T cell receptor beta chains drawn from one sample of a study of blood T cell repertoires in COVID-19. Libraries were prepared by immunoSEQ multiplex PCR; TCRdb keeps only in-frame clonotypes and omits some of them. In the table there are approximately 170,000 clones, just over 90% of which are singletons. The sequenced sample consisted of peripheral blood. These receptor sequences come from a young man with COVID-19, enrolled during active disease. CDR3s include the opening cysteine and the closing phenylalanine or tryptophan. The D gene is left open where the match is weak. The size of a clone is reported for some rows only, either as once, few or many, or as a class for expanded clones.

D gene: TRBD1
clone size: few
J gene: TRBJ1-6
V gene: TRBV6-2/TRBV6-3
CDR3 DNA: TGTGCCAGCAGCCGGACAGGGGGAAATAATTCACCCCTCCACTTT
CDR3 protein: CASSRTGGNNSPLHF

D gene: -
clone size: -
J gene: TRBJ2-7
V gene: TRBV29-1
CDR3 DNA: TGCAGCGTTGTATCGGGAGCCTACGAGCAGTACTTC
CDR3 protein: CSVVSGAYEQYF

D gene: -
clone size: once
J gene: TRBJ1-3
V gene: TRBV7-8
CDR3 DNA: TGTGCCAGCAGTGGCGGGATCGGTGGAAACACCATATATTTT
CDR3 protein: CASSGGIGGNTIYF

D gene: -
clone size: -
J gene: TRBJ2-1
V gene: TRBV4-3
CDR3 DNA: TGCGCCAGCAGCCCAGACCGGGTCAACAATGAGCAGTTCTTC
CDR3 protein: CASSPDRVNNEQFF

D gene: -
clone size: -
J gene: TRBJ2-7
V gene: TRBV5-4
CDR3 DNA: TGTGCCAGCAGCTTGAGGGACACCTCCTACGAGCAGTACTTC
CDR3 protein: CASSLRDTSYEQYF

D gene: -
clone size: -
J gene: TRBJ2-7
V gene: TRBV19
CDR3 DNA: TGTGCCAGACCTGAGGCCCATACCTACGAGCAGTACTTC
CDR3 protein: CARPEAHTYEQYF

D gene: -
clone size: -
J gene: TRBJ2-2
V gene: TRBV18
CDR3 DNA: TGTGCCAGCTCCCACGCCGGAGCGGACGACCCTTTCAACTTTCATCAGGAGCTGTTTTTT
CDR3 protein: CASSHAGADDPFNFHQELFF

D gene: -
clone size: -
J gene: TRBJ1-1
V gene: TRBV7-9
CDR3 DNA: TGTGCCAGCAGCCTAGGGCCAGTCATGAACACTGAAGCTTTCTTT
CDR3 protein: CASSLGPVMNTEAFF

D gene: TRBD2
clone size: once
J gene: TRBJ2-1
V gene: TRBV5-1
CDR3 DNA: TGCGCCAGCATGGGTTTTCTGGAGGGAGGGCTACCTTACTACAATGAGCAGTTCTTC
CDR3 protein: CASMGFLEGGLPYYNEQFF

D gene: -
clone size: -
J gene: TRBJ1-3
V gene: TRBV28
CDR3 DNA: TGTGCCAGCAGTTTTGAGGGGGACGGAAACACCATATATTTT
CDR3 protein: CASSFEGDGNTIYF

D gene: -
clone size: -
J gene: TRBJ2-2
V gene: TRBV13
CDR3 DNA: TGTGCCAGCAGCCGAGCCTGGCTAGCCCCCGGGGAGCTGTTTTTT
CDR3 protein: CASSRAWLAPGELFF

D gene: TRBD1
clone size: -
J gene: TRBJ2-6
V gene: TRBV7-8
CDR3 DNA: TGTGCCAGCAGCTGGACAGGGAGCGGGGCCAACGTCCTGACTTTC
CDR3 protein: CASSWTGSGANVLTF

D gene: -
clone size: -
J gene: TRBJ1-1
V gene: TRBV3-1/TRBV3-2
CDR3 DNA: TGTGCCAGCAGCCAACGAGAAAGAGAAGCTTTCTTT
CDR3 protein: CASSQREREAFF

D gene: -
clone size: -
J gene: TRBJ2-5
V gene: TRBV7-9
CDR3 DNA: TGTGCCAGCAGCTTTAGCGAGACCCAGTACTTC
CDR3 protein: CASSFSETQYF

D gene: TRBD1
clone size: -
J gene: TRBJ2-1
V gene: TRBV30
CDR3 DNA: TGTGCCTGGAGTGTCGGGACAGTCCACAATGAGCAGTTCTTC
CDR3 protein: CAWSVGTVHNEQFF

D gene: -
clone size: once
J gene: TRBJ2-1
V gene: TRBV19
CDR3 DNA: TGTGCCAGTAGTATAAGGGAGAATGAGCAGTTCTTC
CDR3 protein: CASSIRENEQFF

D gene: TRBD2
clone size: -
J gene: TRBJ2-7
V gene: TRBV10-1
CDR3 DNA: TGCGCCAGCAGTGAGGCTAGCGGGAGGGCCAGGTACGAGCAGTACTTC
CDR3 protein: CASSEASGRARYEQYF

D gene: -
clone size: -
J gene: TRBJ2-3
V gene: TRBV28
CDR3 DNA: TGTGCCAGCAGACAAATAGCTTCCAAAGACACAGATACGCAGTATTTT
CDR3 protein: CASRQIASKDTDTQYF

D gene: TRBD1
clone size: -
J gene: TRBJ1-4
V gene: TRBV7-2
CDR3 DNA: TGTGCCAGCAGGCTGGACAGGGGGCGAGAAAAACTGTTTTTT
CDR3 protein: CASRLDRGREKLFF

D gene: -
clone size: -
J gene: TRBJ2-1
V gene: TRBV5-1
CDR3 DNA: TGCGCCAGCAGCTTGGACGGGGGGCTGGGGGAGCAGTTCTTC
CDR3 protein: CASSLDGGLGEQFF

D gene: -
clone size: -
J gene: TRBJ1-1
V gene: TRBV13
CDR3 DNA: TGTGCCAGCAGCTCGGGGTTGAACACTGAAGCTTTCTTT
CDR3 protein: CASSSGLNTEAFF

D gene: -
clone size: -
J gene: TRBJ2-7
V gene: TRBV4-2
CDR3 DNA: TGTGCCAGCAGCCAAGTATCGGCACCCGGGGCCTACGAGCAGTACTTC
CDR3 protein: CASSQVSAPGAYEQYF

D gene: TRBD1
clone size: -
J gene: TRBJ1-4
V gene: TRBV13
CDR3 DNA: TGTGCCAGCAGCATAGGACAGGGTATTAATGAAAAACTGTTTTTT
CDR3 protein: CASSIGQGINEKLFF

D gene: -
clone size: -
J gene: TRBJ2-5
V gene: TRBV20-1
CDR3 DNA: TGCAGTGCCAGTAAACTAGTTGGGGAGACCCAGTACTTC
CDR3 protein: CSASKLVGETQYF

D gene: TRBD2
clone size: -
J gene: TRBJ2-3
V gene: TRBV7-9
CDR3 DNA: TGTGCCAGCAAAGGGACTAGCGGGAATAGAGATACGCAGTATTTT
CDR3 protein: CASKGTSGNRDTQYF

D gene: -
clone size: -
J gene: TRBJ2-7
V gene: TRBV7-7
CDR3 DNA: TGTGCCAGCAGCTTAGCGTACGGGGGATCCTACGAGCAGTACTTC
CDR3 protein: CASSLAYGGSYEQYF

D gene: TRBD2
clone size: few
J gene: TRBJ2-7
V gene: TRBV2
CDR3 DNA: TGTGCCAGCAGCGCGGGACTAGCGGACATCTACGAGCAGTACTTC
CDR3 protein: CASSAGLADIYEQYF

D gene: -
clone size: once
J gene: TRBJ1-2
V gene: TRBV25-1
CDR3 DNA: TGTGCCAGCAGTGACAACATATTTGGCGGCTATGGCTACACCTTC
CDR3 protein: CASSDNIFGGYGYTF

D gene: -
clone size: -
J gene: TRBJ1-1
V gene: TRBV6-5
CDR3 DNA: TGTGCCAGCAGTTACAATTGGCCAAACACTGAAGCTTTCTTT
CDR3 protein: CASSYNWPNTEAFF

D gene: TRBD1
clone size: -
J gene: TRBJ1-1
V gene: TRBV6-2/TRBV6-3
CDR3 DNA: TGTGCCAGCAGTTACAAAAGGACCGGGACAGGGAACACTGAAGCTTTCTTT
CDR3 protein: CASSYKRTGTGNTEAFF

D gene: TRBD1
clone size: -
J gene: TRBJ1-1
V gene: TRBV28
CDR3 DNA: TGTGCCAGCAGTTTACCTGGGACAGGGAGGAGGAACACTGAAGCTTTCTTT
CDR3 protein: CASSLPGTGRRNTEAFF

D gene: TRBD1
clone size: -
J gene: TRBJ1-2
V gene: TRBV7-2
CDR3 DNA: TGTGCCAGCAGTTCCAACGGACAGGGGGTTTCTATCATCTATGGCTACACCTTC
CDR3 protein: CASSSNGQGVSIIYGYTF

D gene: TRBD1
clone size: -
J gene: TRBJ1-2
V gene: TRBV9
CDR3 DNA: TGTGCCAGCAGTCCCCAAACAGGGGGGAAGTATGGCTACACCTTC
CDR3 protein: CASSPQTGGKYGYTF

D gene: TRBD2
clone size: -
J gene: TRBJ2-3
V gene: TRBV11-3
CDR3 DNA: TGTGCCAGCAGCTTAGGACTAGCTAGCACAGATACGCAGTATTTT
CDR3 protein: CASSLGLASTDTQYF

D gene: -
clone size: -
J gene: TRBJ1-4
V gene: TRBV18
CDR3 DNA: TGTGCCAGCTCACCACCGAGTAATGAAAAACTGTTTTTT
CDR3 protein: CASSPPSNEKLFF

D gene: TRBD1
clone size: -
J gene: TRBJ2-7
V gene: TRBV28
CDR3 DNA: TGTGCCAGCAGTTTATTCGGCAGGGGGCTTCTCGAGCAGTACTTC
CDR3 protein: CASSLFGRGLLEQYF

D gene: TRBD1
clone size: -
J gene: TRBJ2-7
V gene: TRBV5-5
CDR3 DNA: TGTGCCAGCAGCTCGCGCGGGACAGGGGCCCCCTACGAGCAGTACTTC
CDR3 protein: CASSSRGTGAPYEQYF

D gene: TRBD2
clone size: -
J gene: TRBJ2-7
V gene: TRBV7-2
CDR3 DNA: TGTGCCAGCAGCGTGGCAGCGGGACCCTACGAGCAGTACTTC
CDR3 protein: CASSVAAGPYEQYF

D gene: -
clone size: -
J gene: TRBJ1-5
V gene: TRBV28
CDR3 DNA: TGTGCCAGCAGTTCCCCCGGGCGGGATCAGCCCCAGCATTTT
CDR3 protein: CASSSPGRDQPQHF

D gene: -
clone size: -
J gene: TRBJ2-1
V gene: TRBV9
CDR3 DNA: TGTGCCAGCAGCGTAGCTCCAGAGCGGGAGCAGTTCTTC
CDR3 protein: CASSVAPEREQFF

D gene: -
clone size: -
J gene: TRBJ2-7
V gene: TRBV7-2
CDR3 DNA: TGTGCCAGGGCGGAGTACGAGCAGTACTTC
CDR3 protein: CARAEYEQYF

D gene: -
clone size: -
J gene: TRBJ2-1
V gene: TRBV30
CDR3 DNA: TGTGCCTGGAGTACGGCTTACAGTGAGCAGTTCTTC
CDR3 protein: CAWSTAYSEQFF

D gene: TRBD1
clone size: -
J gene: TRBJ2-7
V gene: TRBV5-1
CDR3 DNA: TGCGCCAGCAGCGTAGACAGGGGGCTCTCCTACGAGCAGTACTTC
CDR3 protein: CASSVDRGLSYEQYF

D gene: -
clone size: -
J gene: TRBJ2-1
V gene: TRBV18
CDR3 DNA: TGTGCCAGCTCACGAACGACAGACCTGAGCTACAATGAGCAGTTCTTC
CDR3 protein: CASSRTTDLSYNEQFF

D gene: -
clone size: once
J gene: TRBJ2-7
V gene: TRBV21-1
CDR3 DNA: TGTGCCAGCACCTGGGGTAGGGGGCGAAAGGAGCAGTACTTC
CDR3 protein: CASTWGRGRKEQYF

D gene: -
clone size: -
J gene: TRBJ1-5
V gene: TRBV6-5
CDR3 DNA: TGTGCCAGCGAACTCTACCGGGGGCAGCCCCAGCATTTT
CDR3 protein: CASELYRGQPQHF

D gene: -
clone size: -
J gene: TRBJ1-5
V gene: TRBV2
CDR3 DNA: TGTGCCAGCAGTGTCCCGGTGGGGGGGCAGAAGGGCAATCAGCCCCAGCATTTT
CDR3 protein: CASSVPVGGQKGNQPQHF

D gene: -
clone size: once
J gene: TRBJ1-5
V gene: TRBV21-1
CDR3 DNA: TGTGCCAGCAGCAATTGGGGCGGCAATCAGCCCCAGCATTTT
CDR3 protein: CASSNWGGNQPQHF

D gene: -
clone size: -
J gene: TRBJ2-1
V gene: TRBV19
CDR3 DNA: TGTGCCAGTAGTATTAGGCAGGGTAACTACAATGAGCAGTTCTTC
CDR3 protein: CASSIRQGNYNEQFF

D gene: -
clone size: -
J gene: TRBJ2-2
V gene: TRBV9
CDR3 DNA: TGTGCCAGCAGCGTATTACTACAGGGCACCGGGGAGCTGTTTTTT
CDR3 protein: CASSVLLQGTGELFF

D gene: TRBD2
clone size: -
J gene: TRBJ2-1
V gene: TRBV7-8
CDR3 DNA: TGTGCCAGCAGCTCCCACCAAGCAGCTATGGGGGGGAATGAGCAGTTCTTC
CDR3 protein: CASSSHQAAMGGNEQFF

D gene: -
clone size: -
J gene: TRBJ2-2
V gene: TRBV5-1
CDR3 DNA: TGCGCCAGCAGCTTGGTTCTATTAAACACCGGGGAGCTGTTTTTT
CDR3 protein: CASSLVLLNTGELFF

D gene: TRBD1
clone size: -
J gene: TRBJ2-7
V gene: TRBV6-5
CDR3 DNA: TGTGCCAGCCGTTTCGGACAGGGGGCCTCCTACGAGCAGTACTTC
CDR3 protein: CASRFGQGASYEQYF

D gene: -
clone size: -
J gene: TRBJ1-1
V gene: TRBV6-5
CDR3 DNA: TGTGCCAGCAGTTACTCGCGTATCAACACTGAAGCTTTCTTT
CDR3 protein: CASSYSRINTEAFF